These T cell receptor beta chains were read from a single sample in a study of T cell repertoires and Cas9 in healthy adults. Generated by immunoSEQ multiplex PCR, the TCRdb table keeps only in-frame clones and is missing some. The sample includes some 20,000 clones, more than 80% of them seen just once. Source material: CD4+ effector T cells (CD127+, CD25-, CD137-, CD154-) from PBMCs; culture status not recorded. Receptor source: a human donor in good health. CDR3s include the opening cysteine and the closing phenylalanine or tryptophan. D genes are given only for firm matches. Not every row has a clone size; where given, it reads once, few, many or a size class.

J: TRBJ2-5
D: TRBD2
size: -
V: TRBV18
CDR3: CASSPGTSGRAGKTQYF
DNA: TGTGCCAGCTCACCAGGTACTAGCGGGAGGGCAGGGAAGACCCAGTACTTC

J: TRBJ2-5
D: -
size: once
V: TRBV2
CDR3: CASSQGKARETQYF
DNA: TGTGCCAGCAGCCAGGGGAAGGCGCGGGAGACCCAGTACTTC

J: TRBJ2-7
D: -
size: few
V: TRBV10-3
CDR3: CAISGVYYEQYF
DNA: TGTGCCATCAGTGGGGTATACTACGAGCAGTACTTC

J: TRBJ2-7
D: -
size: -
V: TRBV5-5
CDR3: CASSLAGVRSYEQYF
DNA: TGTGCCAGCAGCTTGGCCGGGGTCAGGTCCTACGAGCAGTACTTC

J: TRBJ1-3
D: TRBD1
size: -
V: TRBV28
CDR3: CASSFPTGAGNTIYF
DNA: TGTGCCAGCAGTTTCCCGACAGGGGCTGGAAACACCATATATTTT

J: TRBJ2-2
D: -
size: -
V: TRBV6-5
CDR3: CASRLKGETGELFF
DNA: TGTGCCAGCAGGCTAAAGGGAGAAACCGGGGAGCTGTTTTTT

J: TRBJ2-3
D: -
size: -
V: TRBV19
CDR3: CASSLQGVGAGTDTQYF
DNA: TGTGCCAGTAGTCTCCAAGGGGTGGGGGCCGGGACAGATACGCAGTATTTT

J: TRBJ1-2
D: -
size: -
V: TRBV28
CDR3: CASSSLGGQRFGYTF
DNA: TGTGCCAGCAGTTCCCTGGGGGGGCAGAGGTTTGGCTACACCTTC

J: TRBJ2-2
D: TRBD1
size: -
V: TRBV2
CDR3: CASSFDRGGTGELFF
DNA: TGTGCCAGCAGCTTTGACAGGGGAGGCACCGGGGAGCTGTTTTTT

J: TRBJ1-1
D: -
size: -
V: TRBV12-5
CDR3: CASGLVLGSSTEAFF
DNA: TGTGCTAGTGGTTTGGTACTGGGCAGCTCAACTGAAGCTTTCTTT

J: TRBJ1-1
D: -
size: once
V: TRBV19
CDR3: CASSLRGRQLKAFF
DNA: TGTGCCAGTAGTCTTAGGGGCCGTCAGTTGAAGGCTTTCTTT

J: TRBJ1-2
D: -
size: -
V: TRBV14
CDR3: CASSLGPYYGYTF
DNA: TGTGCCAGCAGCCTGGGCCCGTACTATGGCTACACCTTC

J: TRBJ1-2
D: TRBD1
size: -
V: TRBV27
CDR3: CASSPYGTVNYGYTF
DNA: TGTGCCAGCAGTCCTTACGGGACAGTCAACTATGGCTACACCTTC

J: TRBJ2-1
D: TRBD2
size: -
V: TRBV4-2
CDR3: CASSLTSGGLFF
DNA: TGTGCCAGCAGCCTAACTAGCGGGGGGCTGTTCTTC

J: TRBJ2-3
D: -
size: once
V: TRBV5-6
CDR3: CASSLQEGSTQYF
DNA: TGTGCCAGCAGCTTACAAGAGGGGAGTACGCAGTATTTT

J: TRBJ1-5
D: -
size: -
V: TRBV5-6
CDR3: CASSLDQDFSQPQHF
DNA: TGTGCCAGCAGCTTGGACCAGGACTTCAGTCAGCCCCAGCATTTT

J: TRBJ2-7
D: -
size: -
V: TRBV6-5
CDR3: CASTPSGGYEQYF
DNA: TGTGCCAGCACCCCTTCCGGGGGCTACGAGCAGTACTTC

J: TRBJ1-2
D: -
size: once
V: TRBV4-1
CDR3: CASSQEPRGWGYTF
DNA: TGCGCCAGCAGCCAAGAGCCCCGGGGCTGGGGCTACACCTTC

J: TRBJ2-3
D: -
size: once
V: TRBV7-2
CDR3: CASSLARGRLTDTQYF
DNA: TGTGCCAGCAGCTTAGCCCGGGGGAGGCTTACAGATACGCAGTATTTT

J: TRBJ2-2
D: TRBD1
size: once
V: TRBV30
CDR3: CAWGDRGRAGELFF
DNA: TGTGCCTGGGGGGACAGGGGGCGGGCCGGGGAGCTGTTTTTT

J: TRBJ2-7
D: -
size: -
V: TRBV5-1
CDR3: CASSLDTSYEQYF
DNA: TGCGCCAGCAGCTTGGACACTTCCTACGAGCAGTACTTC

J: TRBJ2-5
D: -
size: -
V: TRBV13
CDR3: CASSLTRQETQYF
DNA: TGTGCCAGCAGCTTAACTAGACAAGAGACCCAGTACTTC

J: TRBJ2-1
D: TRBD2
size: -
V: TRBV5-4
CDR3: CASSFPGLETYNEQFF
DNA: TGTGCCAGCAGCTTCCCGGGACTAGAGACCTACAATGAGCAGTTCTTC

J: TRBJ2-6
D: -
size: -
V: TRBV10-1
CDR3: CASSTGWIAQSRANVLTF
DNA: TGCGCCAGCAGTACAGGGTGGATCGCACAAAGTCGGGCCAACGTCCTGACTTTC

J: TRBJ1-2
D: TRBD1
size: -
V: TRBV6-5
CDR3: CASRSTGRSYGYTF
DNA: TGTGCCAGCAGATCGACAGGGCGCTCCTATGGCTACACCTTC

J: TRBJ2-2
D: -
size: -
V: TRBV5-1
CDR3: CASFGTLNTGELFF
DNA: TGCGCCAGCTTCGGGACATTGAACACCGGGGAGCTGTTTTTT

J: TRBJ1-1
D: -
size: once
V: TRBV28
CDR3: CASHQDRGTSTEAFF
DNA: TGTGCCAGTCACCAGGACCGGGGAACGAGCACTGAAGCTTTCTTT